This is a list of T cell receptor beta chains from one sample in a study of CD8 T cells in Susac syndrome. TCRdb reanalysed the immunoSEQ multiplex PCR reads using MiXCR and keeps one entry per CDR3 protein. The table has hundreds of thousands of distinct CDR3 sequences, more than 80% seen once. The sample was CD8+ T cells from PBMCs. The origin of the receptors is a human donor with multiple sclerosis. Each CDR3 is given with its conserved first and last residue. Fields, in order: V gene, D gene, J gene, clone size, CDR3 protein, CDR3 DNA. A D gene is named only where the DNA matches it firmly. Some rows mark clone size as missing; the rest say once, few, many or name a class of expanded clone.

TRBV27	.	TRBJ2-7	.	CASSLGSPSEQYF	TGTGCCAGCAGTTTGGGTTCGCCGTCCGAGCAGTACTTC
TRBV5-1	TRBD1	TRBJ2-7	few	CASSFPGTGAYEQYF	TGCGCCAGCAGCTTTCCCGGGACAGGAGCCTACGAGCAGTACTTC
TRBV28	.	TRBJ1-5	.	CASSSTFTGQPQHF	TGTGCCAGCAGTTCGACCTTCACAGGTCAGCCCCAGCATTTT
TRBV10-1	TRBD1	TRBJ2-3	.	CASSEGTGGRDTQYF	TGCGCCAGCAGTGAAGGGACAGGGGGACGAGATACGCAGTATTTT
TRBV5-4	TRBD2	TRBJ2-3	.	CASSFSLADPDTQYF	TGTGCCAGCAGCTTCTCACTAGCGGACCCAGATACGCAGTATTTT
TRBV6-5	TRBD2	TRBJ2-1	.	CASSIGTSGRNEQFF	TGTGCCAGCAGTATCGGGACTAGCGGGAGGAATGAGCAGTTCTTC
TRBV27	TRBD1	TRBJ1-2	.	CASSPRTGGYYGYTF	TGTGCCAGCAGTCCCCGGACAGGGGGCTACTATGGCTACACCTTC
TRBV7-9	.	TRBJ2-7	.	CASASVKDEQYF	TGTGCCAGCGCCAGTGTCAAGGACGAGCAGTACTTC
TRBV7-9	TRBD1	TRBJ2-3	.	CASSSPGQGAGDTDTQYF	TGTGCCAGCAGCTCACCGGGACAGGGGGCTGGAGACACAGATACGCAGTATTTT
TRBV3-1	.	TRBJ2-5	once	CASSPRDSLGSETQYF	TGTGCCAGCAGCCCGCGGGACAGCCTGGGTTCGGAGACCCAGTACTTC
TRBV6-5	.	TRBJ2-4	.	CASSLSPGASTKNIQYF	TGTGCCAGCAGTTTGTCCCCGGGGGCCTCAACCAAAAACATTCAGTACTTC
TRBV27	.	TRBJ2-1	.	CASSQSFLVEGEQFF	TGTGCCAGCAGTCAGTCTTTTCTAGTAGAGGGTGAGCAGTTCTTC
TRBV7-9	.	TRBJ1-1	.	CASSLVSREAEAFF	TGTGCCAGCAGCTTAGTGTCCCGGGAGGCTGAAGCTTTCTTT
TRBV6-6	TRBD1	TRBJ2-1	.	CASSYLALDRGNEQFF	TGTGCCAGCAGTTACTTGGCCCTCGACAGGGGCAATGAGCAGTTCTTC
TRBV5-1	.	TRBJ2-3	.	CASSLKDRDTQYF	TGCGCCAGCAGCTTGAAAGACCGAGATACGCAGTATTTT
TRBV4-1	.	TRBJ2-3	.	CASSQVTSTDTQYF	TGCGCCAGCAGCCAAGTAACTAGCACAGATACGCAGTATTTT
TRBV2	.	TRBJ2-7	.	CASSAFPHSYEQYF	TGTGCCAGCAGTGCGTTCCCTCACTCCTACGAGCAGTACTTC
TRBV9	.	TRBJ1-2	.	CASSVGAEDYGYTF	TGTGCCAGCAGCGTAGGGGCAGAAGATTATGGCTACACCTTC
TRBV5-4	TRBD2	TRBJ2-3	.	CASSFSGGPTDTQYF	TGTGCCAGCAGCTTTAGCGGGGGGCCCACAGATACGCAGTATTTT
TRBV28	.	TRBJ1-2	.	CASSFGILYTF	TGTGCCAGCAGTTTTGGGATCCTCTACACCTTC
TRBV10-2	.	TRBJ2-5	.	CASSEDTVTEETQYF	TGCGCCAGCAGTGAGGATACAGTGACGGAAGAGACCCAGTACTTC
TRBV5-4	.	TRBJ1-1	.	CASSLLGAMNTEAFF	TGTGCCAGCAGCTTGCTCGGAGCGATGAACACTGAAGCTTTCTTT
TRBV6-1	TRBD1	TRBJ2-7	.	CASSGGDRAYHEQYF	TGTGCCAGCAGTGGGGGGGACAGGGCCTACCACGAGCAGTACTTC
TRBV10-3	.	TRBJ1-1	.	CAISESDTVTEAFF	TGTGCCATCAGTGAGTCGGACACGGTGACTGAAGCTTTCTTT
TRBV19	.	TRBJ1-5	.	CASSNQGISNQPQHF	TGTGCCAGTAGTAACCAGGGGATAAGCAATCAGCCCCAGCATTTT
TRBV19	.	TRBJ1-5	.	CASSIGLRGHSNQPQHF	TGTGCCAGTAGTATAGGACTCCGGGGACATAGCAATCAGCCCCAGCATTTT
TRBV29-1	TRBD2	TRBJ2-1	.	CSVEARTSGITYNEQFF	TGCAGCGTTGAGGCCAGGACTAGCGGTATTACCTACAATGAGCAGTTCTTC
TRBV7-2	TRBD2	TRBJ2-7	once	CASTAGVSYEQYF	TGTGCCAGCACAGCGGGAGTCTCCTACGAGCAGTACTTC
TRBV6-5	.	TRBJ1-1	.	CASSYAWARSLDLNTEAFF	TGTGCCAGCAGTTACGCTTGGGCCAGGAGTTTAGATTTGAACACTGAAGCTTTCTTT
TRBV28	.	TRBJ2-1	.	CASSFSRDDEQFF	TGTGCCAGCAGTTTCTCGAGGGATGATGAGCAGTTCTTC
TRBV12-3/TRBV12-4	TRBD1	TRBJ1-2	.	CASSPPDRGLSGYTF	TGTGCCAGCAGTCCACCGGACAGGGGGCTTTCTGGCTACACCTTC
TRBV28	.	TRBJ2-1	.	CATSRGISYNEQFF	TGTGCCACCTCCAGGGGTATAAGCTACAATGAGCAGTTCTTC
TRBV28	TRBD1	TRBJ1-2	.	CASSWTGSGYGYTF	TGTGCCAGCAGTTGGACAGGGAGTGGCTATGGCTACACCTTC
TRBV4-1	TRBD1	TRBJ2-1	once	CASSQPRGGQPHDEQFF	TGCGCCAGCAGCCAACCTCGTGGGGGACAGCCCCACGATGAGCAGTTCTTC
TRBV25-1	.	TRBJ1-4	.	CASSIRTAFATNEKLFF	TGTGCCAGCAGTATTCGGACAGCCTTTGCAACTAATGAAAAACTGTTTTTT
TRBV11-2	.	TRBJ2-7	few	CASSLAWGSEQYF	TGTGCCAGCAGCTTAGCATGGGGGTCCGAGCAGTACTTC
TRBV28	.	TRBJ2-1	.	CASLPGAGFYNEQFF	TGTGCCAGCTTGCCAGGGGCGGGCTTCTACAATGAGCAGTTCTTC
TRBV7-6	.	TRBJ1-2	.	CASSSVREGTSTF	TGTGCCAGCAGCTCGGTAAGGGAGGGCACAAGCACCTTC
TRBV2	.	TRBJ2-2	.	CASVPSWGGELFF	TGTGCCAGCGTGCCATCGTGGGGTGGGGAGCTGTTTTTT
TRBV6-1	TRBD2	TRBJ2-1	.	CASKGLAGGGDEQFF	TGTGCCAGCAAAGGACTAGCGGGAGGGGGGGATGAGCAGTTCTTC
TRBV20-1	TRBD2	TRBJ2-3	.	CSARRLAGEGYTQYF	TGCAGTGCGAGACGACTAGCGGGAGAGGGGTATACGCAGTATTTT
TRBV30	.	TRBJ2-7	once	CAWSGVGAGEQYF	TGTGCCTGGAGTGGGGTAGGGGCGGGTGAGCAGTACTTC
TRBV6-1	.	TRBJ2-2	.	CASRVQYTGELFF	TGTGCCAGCAGAGTACAGTACACCGGGGAGCTGTTTTTT
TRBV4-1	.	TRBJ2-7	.	CASSQEEGAGEQYF	TGCGCCAGCAGCCAAGAAGAGGGGGCGGGGGAGCAGTACTTC
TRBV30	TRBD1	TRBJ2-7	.	CAWSVFSGTGGYEQYF	TGTGCCTGGAGTGTATTTTCCGGGACAGGGGGCTACGAGCAGTACTTC
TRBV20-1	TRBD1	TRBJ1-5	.	CSARDMDRATNQPQHF	TGCAGTGCTAGAGACATGGACAGGGCTACCAATCAGCCCCAGCATTTT
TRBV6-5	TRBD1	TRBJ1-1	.	CASSYGTEENTEAFF	TGTGCCAGCAGTTACGGGACAGAAGAGAACACTGAAGCTTTCTTT
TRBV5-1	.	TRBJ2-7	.	CASSYERGPAYEQYF	TGCGCCAGCAGCTATGAGCGAGGCCCTGCCTACGAGCAGTACTTC